The 9 T cell receptor beta chains given below trace back to one sample, sequenced in a study of T cell repertoires and leukemia-associated antigens. TCRdb analysed the 5' RACE reads with MiXCR anew, one entry per CDR3 protein. The sample consists of 10,000 to 15,000 distinct CDR3 sequences, approximately 39% of them appearing once. What these receptors recognize is not known. Sequencing used CD3+ T cells sorted from blood and cultured. The receptors derive from a female donor in good health.

By proportion, this clonotype is medium-sized. The chain employs TRBV24-1 and TRBJ2-1, with TRBD2 matching over 7 bases. The ends lost 5 bases at V and 4 bases at J; junction bases unmatched: 10. CDR3 length: 16 residues. CDR1 and CDR2 (germline): KGHDR, SFDVKD. The CDR3 DNA is TGTGCCACCAGTGGCTTCGGGACTAAGCTATACAATGAGCAGTTCTTC. As protein: CATSGFGTKLYNEQFF.

This clonotype was seen ten or more times. This chain uses TRBV19 with TRBJ1-5, with 8 bases identical to TRBD1. The CDR3 spans 15 residues. V lost 5 bases and J lost 4; bases outside the gene matches: 7. The V gene's germline CDR1 is LNHDA and CDR2 SQIVND (reference sequence). CDR3 loop: CASSVQGAWNQPQHF. The CDR3 nucleotides are TGTGCCAGTAGTGTCCAGGGGGCTTGGAATCAGCCCCAGCATTTT. The full variable domain, with the rest looked up from reference TRBV19 and TRBJ1-5, is DGGITQSPKYLFRKEGQNVTLSCEQNLNHDAMYWYRQDPGQGLRLIYYSQIVNDFQKGDIAEGYSVSREKKESFPLTVTSAQKNPTAFYLCASSVQGAWNQPQHFGDGTRLSIL.

The chain is built from TRBV3-1 and TRBJ2-4; 13 bases are shared with TRBD2. The V segment lost 4 bases and the J segment 1 base; nucleotides outside the gene matches: 7. Germline CDR1 reads LGHDT; CDR2 reads YNNKEL (reference sequence). The CDR3 totals 18 residues. CDR3 DNA: TGTGCCAGCAGCCGGACTAGCGGGAGCCTGCGGGCCAAAAACATTCAGTACTTC. Amino acids: CASSRTSGSLRAKNIQYF. Drawing the rest from reference TRBV3-1 and TRBJ2-4, the complete variable domain is DTAVSQTPKYLVTQMGNDKSIKCEQNLGHDTMYWYKQDSKKFLKIMFSYNNKELIINETVPNRFSPKSPDKAHLNLHINSLELGDSAVYFCASSRTSGSLRAKNIQYFGAGTRLSVL.

In its sample, this clonotype is medium-sized. This chain connects TRBV7-2 to TRBJ2-5; D may be TRBD1 (6 bases). This CDR3 region has 14 residues. V gave up 2 bases and J gave up 5 bases, with 12 bases separating them. Germline V gene sequence: CDR1 SGHTA, CDR2 FQGNSA. CDR3 sequence (DNA): TGTGCCAGCAGCTTATACCACAGGGTTGAGACCCAGTACTTC. Encoded protein: CASSLYHRVETQYF. Complete variable domain (other parts from reference TRBV7-2 and TRBJ2-5): GAGVSQSPSNKVTEKGKDVELRCDPISGHTALYWYRQSLGQGLEFLIYFQGNSAPDKSGLPSDRFSAERTGGSVSTLTIQRTQQEDSAVYLCASSLYHRVETQYFGPGTRLLVL.

Points on this clonotype: At one end, the junction sequence differs from germline, possibly due to a read error. The CDR3 sequence is CATSRGLNGTSGYEQYF. DNA of the CDR3: TGTGCGACCAGCAGAGGTTTAAACGGGACTAGCGGCTACGAGCAGTACTTC. The rearrangement links TRBV15 to TRBJ2-7, with 11 bases identical to TRBD2. The CDR3 spans 17 residues. Germline V gene data show CDR1 as LNHNV and CDR2 as YYDKDF (reference sequence).

The chain links TRBV5-6 to TRBJ2-1; TRBD2 agrees at 10 bases. Germline CDR1 and CDR2: SGHDT and YYEEEE. Trimming took 7 bases from V and 2 from J; bases not matched to a gene: 3. CDR3 length equals 14 residues. The CDR3 DNA is TGTGCCAGCGGCCTAGCGGGAGCCTACAATGAGCAGTTCTTC. Translating it yields CASGLAGAYNEQFF.

This clonotype was found once. One end of the junction is discordant with germline, which a read error may explain. The gene calls are TRBV29-1 and TRBJ2-3; D is uncertain. The CDR3 is 13 residues long. CDR1 is SQVTM and CDR2 is ANQGSEA in the germline V gene. The chain's CDR3 is CSVGYLSTDAQYF. The CDR3 DNA sequence: TGCAGCGTGGGGTACCTCAGCACAGATGCGCAGTATTTT.

By share, this clonotype ranks as medium-sized (0.01 to 0.1%). This chain links TRBV27 with TRBJ1-6; no clear D gene. The V gene lost 5 bases and the J gene lost 7 bases, with 9 bases spanning the gap. There are 13 residues in the CDR3. Germline-derived CDR1 and CDR2 are MNHEY and SMNVEV (reference sequence). CDR3 sequence reads: CASSTYRNSPLHF. DNA of the CDR3: TGTGCCAGCAGTACTTATAGGAATTCACCCCTCCACTTT.

V gene TRBV5-1 combines with J gene TRBJ2-1; 10 bases are a match to TRBD2. J was trimmed by 6 bases and V by 4 bases; bases with no gene match: 13. CDR1 is SGHRS and CDR2 is YFSETQ in the germline V gene. The CDR3 loop spans 17 amino acids. Here the CDR3 DNA reads TGCGCCAGCAGCCCCAGGTTCAGCGGGAGGGCCATCAATGAGCAGTTCTTC. Its protein product is CASSPRFSGRAINEQFF.